The rows below give T cell receptor beta chains drawn from one sample of a study of T-cell memory formation after mild COVID-19. TCRdb re-analysed the 5' RACE reads in MiXCR, keeping a single row per CDR3 protein. The sample has tens of thousands of distinct CDR3 sequences; approximately 14% are singletons. Material for sequencing was PBMCs or a T cell subset sorted from them (not recorded which). The origin of the receptors is an adult woman who had mild COVID-19 (a few samples of this study predate the infection). Cell type and time point are not known. Each CDR3 is given with its conserved first and last residue. A D gene is named only where the DNA matches it firmly. Where a row states a size, it is once, few, many or the class of an expanded clone; other rows omit it.

TRBV6-6	NA	NA	15	TRBJ2-3	CASSPPTTLGDAQYF	TGTGCCAGCAGTCCCCCGACTACGTTGGGCGATGCGCAGTATTTT
TRBV7-9	NA	TRBD2	18	TRBJ2-1	CASSLLAGGEGGYNEQFF	TGTGCCAGCAGCTTACTAGCGGGAGGGGAGGGTGGCTACAATGAGCAGTTCTTC
TRBV6-1	few	TRBD1	15	TRBJ1-1	CASSLLTGGITEAFF	TGTGCCAGCAGTTTGTTGACAGGGGGAATCACTGAAGCTTTCTTT
TRBV9	NA	TRBD2	15	TRBJ2-5	CASSVEASGIETQYF	TGTGCCAGCAGCGTAGAGGCTAGCGGGATAGAGACCCAGTACTTC
TRBV7-6	NA	NA	13	TRBJ1-1	CASSPRFDTEAFF	TGTGCCAGCAGCCCCCGGTTCGACACTGAAGCTTTCTTT
TRBV5-1	few	TRBD2	17	TRBJ2-1	CASSLVSSGGLGNEQFF	TGCGCCAGCAGCTTGGTGTCTAGCGGGGGCCTCGGCAATGAGCAGTTCTTC
TRBV7-8	NA	TRBD1	16	TRBJ1-5	CASSLLPGQGNQPQHF	TGTGCCAGCAGCTTACTGCCGGGACAGGGGAATCAGCCCCAGCATTTT
TRBV2	NA	TRBD1	17	TRBJ2-1	CASIYPARDRGGNEQFF	TGTGCCAGCATTTACCCAGCCAGGGACAGGGGTGGGAATGAGCAGTTCTTC
TRBV9	NA	TRBD2	15	TRBJ2-7	CASSVGGGYSYEQYF	TGTGCCAGCAGCGTAGGCGGGGGTTACTCCTACGAGCAGTACTTC
TRBV7-9	NA	TRBD1	16	TRBJ1-2	CASSLPYGTGKDGYTF	TGTGCCAGCAGCCTACCTTATGGGACAGGGAAGGATGGCTACACCTTC
TRBV29-1	NA	NA	12	TRBJ2-1	CSVASVGNEQFF	TGCAGCGTTGCCTCGGTGGGCAATGAGCAGTTCTTC
TRBV20-1	NA	TRBD2	14	TRBJ2-1	CSEAGTSGLNEQFF	TGCAGTGAAGCCGGGACTAGCGGGCTGAATGAGCAGTTCTTC
TRBV15	many	TRBD2	16	TRBJ2-1	CATSTSGRAFNNEQFF	TGTGCCACCAGCACTAGCGGGAGGGCCTTTAACAATGAGCAGTTCTTC
TRBV10-3	NA	NA	13	TRBJ1-2	CAISENTRYGYTF	TGTGCCATCAGTGAAAACACCAGATATGGCTACACCTTC
TRBV6-5	NA	TRBD1	17	TRBJ2-2	CASSSWSDRGRTGELFF	TGTGCCAGCAGCAGCTGGTCCGACAGGGGACGCACCGGGGAGCTGTTTTTT
TRBV25-1	NA	NA	17	TRBJ2-5	CASSAWARDPVGETQYF	TGTGCCAGCAGTGCATGGGCACGGGACCCCGTTGGGGAGACCCAGTACTTC
TRBV12-3/TRBV12-4	NA	NA	14	TRBJ2-1	CASSLWSGHNEQFF	TGTGCCAGCAGTTTATGGTCGGGACACAATGAGCAGTTCTTC
TRBV5-1	many	NA	13	TRBJ2-3	CASSEDTTDTQYF	TGCGCCAGCAGCGAGGACACCACAGATACGCAGTATTTT
TRBV19	NA	NA	13	TRBJ1-1	CASSGGGNTEAFF	TGTGCCAGTAGCGGAGGTGGGAACACTGAAGCTTTCTTT
TRBV2	NA	NA	14	TRBJ2-2	CASEGVSAAGELFF	TGTGCCAGCGAAGGAGTTAGCGCGGCCGGGGAGCTGTTTTTT
TRBV7-9	few	NA	14	TRBJ1-4	CASSGRQAGEKLFF	TGTGCCAGCAGCGGCCGGCAGGCGGGTGAAAAACTGTTTTTT
TRBV4-2	NA	NA	15	TRBJ2-7	CASSQEFGASYEQYF	TGTGCCAGCAGCCAAGAATTCGGGGCCTCCTACGAGCAGTACTTC
TRBV20-1	few	TRBD1	15	TRBJ1-1	CSAPRTGGLNTEAFF	TGCAGTGCTCCGCGGACAGGGGGGTTGAACACTGAAGCTTTCTTT
TRBV6-2/TRBV6-3	NA	NA	15	TRBJ1-4	CASSYPTDSAEKLFF	TGTGCCAGCAGTTACCCGACGGACTCGGCGGAAAAACTGTTTTTT
TRBV6-6	NA	NA	12	TRBJ2-7	CASRAGSYEQYF	TGTGCCAGCAGGGCCGGGAGCTACGAGCAGTACTTC
TRBV15	NA	NA	15	TRBJ2-1	CATSRVQRSYNEQFF	TGTGCCACCAGCAGAGTCCAGCGGAGTTACAATGAGCAGTTCTTC
TRBV29-1	few	NA	13	TRBJ2-5	CSVESGGRETQYF	TGCAGCGTTGAATCTGGGGGCAGGGAGACCCAGTACTTC
TRBV7-9	few	NA	13	TRBJ1-2	CASSTGSGYGYTF	TGTGCCAGCAGCACGGGGTCCGGCTATGGCTACACCTTC
TRBV7-2	few	NA	15	TRBJ2-7	CASSLGPSDQYEQYF	TGTGCCAGCAGCTTGGGACCCTCCGACCAATACGAGCAGTACTTC
TRBV11-3	few	TRBD1	16	TRBJ2-3	CASSLGQGFLTDTQYF	TGTGCCAGCAGCTTGGGACAGGGGTTTCTGACAGATACGCAGTATTTT
TRBV4-1	few	NA	16	TRBJ2-7	CASSQASGGQLYEQYF	TGCGCCAGCAGCCAAGCAAGTGGGGGACAACTCTACGAGCAGTACTTC
TRBV7-3	many	TRBD2	12	TRBJ2-1	CASSLIAGEQFF	TGTGCCAGCAGCTTAATAGCGGGCGAGCAGTTCTTC
TRBV10-3	NA	NA	15	TRBJ2-7	CAISEFKAGIGEQYF	TGTGCCATCAGTGAGTTTAAGGCGGGAATAGGCGAGCAGTACTTC
TRBV15	NA	NA	15	TRBJ1-6	CATSGGGRGNSPLHF	TGTGCCACCAGCGGGGGGGGCAGAGGTAATTCACCCCTCCACTTT
TRBV7-6	NA	NA	15	TRBJ1-1	CASSPEPRLNTEAFF	TGTGCCAGCAGCCCTGAGCCCCGATTGAACACTGAAGCTTTCTTT
TRBV6-6	few	TRBD1	14	TRBJ2-7	CASSYLTGPPEQYF	TGTGCCAGCAGTTATTTGACAGGGCCCCCCGAGCAGTACTTC
TRBV18	NA	TRBD2	13	TRBJ2-4	CASSLSGGNIQYF	TGTGCCAGCTCCCTCAGCGGGGGAAACATTCAGTACTTC
TRBV12-3/TRBV12-4	NA	TRBD1	13	TRBJ1-1	CASSQGTASEAFF	TGTGCCAGCAGTCAAGGGACAGCGAGTGAAGCTTTCTTT
TRBV4-1	few	TRBD1	16	TRBJ2-7	CASSPIKGQDSYEQYF	TGCGCCAGCAGCCCGATTAAGGGACAGGACTCCTACGAGCAGTACTTC
TRBV4-2	NA	TRBD2	15	TRBJ2-3	CASSPRVAGEDTQYF	TGTGCCAGCAGCCCCCGGGTAGCGGGAGAAGATACGCAGTATTTT
TRBV7-9	NA	NA	13	TRBJ1-1	CASSATGSAEAFF	TGTGCCAGCAGCGCGACAGGTTCGGCTGAAGCTTTCTTT
TRBV2	NA	NA	14	TRBJ2-7	CASRGALGTYEQYF	TGTGCCAGCAGGGGGGCCCTGGGCACCTACGAGCAGTACTTC
TRBV15	few	NA	14	TRBJ2-5	CATSPGGGQETQYF	TGTGCCACCAGCCCAGGGGGGGGGCAAGAGACCCAGTACTTC
TRBV28	NA	NA	16	TRBJ2-2	CASSGTYQIPTGELFF	TGTGCCAGCAGTGGGACTTACCAAATTCCCACCGGGGAGCTGTTTTTT
TRBV9	NA	NA	13	TRBJ2-1	CASSVDGVSEQFF	TGTGCCAGCAGCGTAGATGGGGTCTCTGAGCAGTTCTTC
TRBV6-6	few	NA	17	TRBJ2-2	CASSYGSQGDTTGELFF	TGTGCCAGCAGTTATGGCAGCCAAGGAGATACTACCGGGGAGCTGTTTTTT